This paragraph reports one T cell receptor beta chain. This clone occurred a few times. Its antigen target is currently unknown. It has no much larger one-base neighbor in the sample; base qualities were not kept. Uninvolved adjacent lung was taken at least 2 cm from the tumor margin and confirmed free of atypia by two independent pathologists. At diagnosis, peripheral blood, uninvolved tumor-adjacent lung and tumor were collected and were preserved as a mix of fresh-frozen and FFPE material. The data derive from a study of T cells in localized non-small cell lung cancer (TCRdb year 2020). At the level of the whole study: The study examined T cell repertoires in approximately 240 patients with early-stage NSCLC and compared tumors with uninvolved tumor-adjacent lungs. All 220 or so NSCLC patients in the cohort were treatment-naive and had localized lung tumors that were resected. NSCLC patients had a mean age of roughly 66 years, and approximately 140 were male and over 85 female.

Overall results and qualifications from the work: Because multi-region sequencing of the tumors was not done, intratumor heterogeneity could not be ruled out. Because the study design was exploratory, TCR variables were selected using unadjusted p-values without false-discovery rate correction. Longer overall survival was associated with higher T cell density in blood, whereas shorter survival was associated with higher clonality in adjacent lung. Of the top 100 tumor clones, a median of roughly 60 were detected in paired uninvolved adjacent lung; under 35 were also among that lung's top 100. Uninvolved tumor-adjacent lung showed the highest T cell clonality, higher than tumor, which suggests more focused antigenic responses in the uninvolved tumor-adjacent lung.

There are 16 amino acids in the CDR3, from cysteine to phenylalanine inclusive. Only the CDR3 part of the read is kept: 48 bases, read in frame from the first base. The germline V gene (reference sequence) gives CDR1 as LNHDA and CDR2 as SQIVND. The germline ends are 16 bases apart after V is trimmed by 4 bases and J by 1 base. TCR beta CDR3 regions were sequenced from DNA using the immunoSEQ Assay. From the authors' description of their analysis: T cell density was computed as TCR beta template counts normalized to usable DNA estimated by amplifying housekeeping genes. Richness was estimated with the preseqR package, extrapolating to 400,000 templates for PBMC samples and 120,000 templates for tissue samples. Clonality was taken to be one minus Pielou's evenness. Differential abundance testing on productive amino-acid clonotypes, with a minimum total count of 5 and an alpha of 0.1, was used to identify tissue-enriched TCRs. Repertoire overlap between compartments was quantified with the Jaccard Index and Morisita Overlap Index. TCR beta CDR3s were clustered by GLIPH together with public tetramer-defined viral CDR3s, and at least three viral sequences plus V-gene enrichment were required for viral motifs. TCRdb holds this immuneACCESS table with in-frame rearrangements only. Some clones are missing; in checked studies, unresolved V genes explain under half, and the rest has no known cause. V and J calls and clone size are as listed in that table; D and trimming were resolved from the DNA. This sample gives 1,500 to 2,000 clones in total; roughly 21% of them show up just once. The ten top clones hold around 22% of the sample.

This sequence was found in a man aged 40-75 years with stage III lung adenocarcinoma. This material consisted of normal lung tissue next to the tumor, taken before any cancer treatment. This chain joins TRBV19 to TRBJ1-1; matching of 5 bases hints at TRBD1 as the D gene. The CDR3 region reads CASSTGLEIGNTEAFF. The nucleotide sequence reads as follows: TGTGCCAGTAGTACGGGACTCGAGATCGGGAACACTGAAGCTTTCTTT.